The 15 T cell receptor beta chains below all came from one sample that was sequenced in a study of type 1 regulatory T cells. TCRdb processed the reads anew with MiXCR; each CDR3 protein has one entry. The sample shows about 68,000 distinct CDR3 sequences, 63% of them seen only once. Their target antigens are unknown. The material sequenced was cultured T cells, either the whole culture or a sorted T cell fraction (not recorded which). Subset here: Tr1-enriched cell product generated in vitro against host alloantigens. Receptor source: a human donor in good health.

This clonotype was observed a handful of times. The genes are TRBV6-2 or TRBV6-3 and TRBJ2-5; 9 bases align to TRBD2. The CDR3 length is 15 residues. Losses at the gene ends were 6 bases for V and 3 bases for J; bases not matched to a gene: 8. The germline CDR1 and CDR2 sequences are MNHEY and SVGEGT. CDR3 nucleotide sequence: TGTGCCAGCAGCCCAGCCCTAGCGGGAAAAGAGACCCAGTACTTC. This encodes CASSPALAGKETQYF.

This chain links TRBV5-1 with TRBJ1-2; 7 positions agree with TRBD1. CDR3 size: 15 residues. Trimming took 8 bases from V and 6 from J; bases not matched to a gene: 16. Germline loops: CDR1 SGHRS, CDR2 YFSETQ. In nucleotides, the CDR3 is TGCGCCAGTACGGAGGAGGGGGCGAAAGTCGATGGCTACACCTTC. Its translation: CASTEEGAKVDGYTF.

A single count supports this clonotype. A junction boundary mismatches the germline segment, possibly from a read error. This sequence joins TRBV27 and TRBJ2-1, with D possibly matching TRBD2 (5 bases). CDR1 MNHEY and CDR2 SMNVEV come from the germline V gene (reference sequence). This CDR3 spans 19 amino acids. CDR3 protein: CASSLRTPQVGSSYHEQFF. The CDR3 bases are TGTGCCAGCAGTTTAAGAACCCCTCAGGTGGGGAGCTCCTACCATGAGCAGTTCTTC.

The chain combines TRBV6-5 with TRBJ1-1, with 8 bases that match TRBD1. Trimming at V came to 4 bases and at J to 10 bases, leaving 11 bases not matched to a gene. Germline V gene sequence: CDR1 MNHEY, CDR2 SVGAGI. This CDR3 has 14 amino acids. The chain's CDR3 is CASSFTRDRLRAFF. The CDR3 nucleotides read TGTGCCAGCAGTTTTACCCGGGACAGGCTACGAGCTTTCTTT.

The chain employs TRBV5-4 and TRBJ2-1; D is possibly TRBD2 (5 bases). Germline V gives CDR1 SGHNT, CDR2 YYREEE (reference sequence). The V end was cut by 2 bases, the J end by 7 bases, with 13 bases between. CDR3 length equals 14 residues. CDR3 DNA: TGTGCCAGCAGCTTCCCATGGGGAGAGAATGAGCAGTTCTTC. Translating gives CASSFPWGENEQFF.

This clonotype was detected a few times. The V call is TRBV7-8, the J call TRBJ2-6; D unresolved. Trimming took 5 bases from V and 2 from J, leaving 10 bases between them. The CDR3 has 15 amino acids. CDR1 and CDR2 from the germline V gene are SGHVS and FQNEAQ. The CDR3 DNA is TGTGCCAGCAGCCTGGGGAACGCTGGGGCCAACGTCCTGACTTTC. Translating gives CASSLGNAGANVLTF.

The genes are TRBV12-3 or TRBV12-4 and TRBJ2-6; TRBD1 or TRBD2 may be the D gene (6 bases each). The CDR3 consists of 17 residues. Trimming took off 2 bases at V and 3 bases at J, with 14 bases between the two ends. CDR3 sequence (DNA): TGTGCCAGCAGTTTAAGGGGGGCGGGACTTGGGGCCAACGTCCTGACTTTC. Translating it yields CASSLRGAGLGANVLTF.

The CDR3 DNA sequence: TGTGCCAGCAGCTTAGGACCTCGGACAGGGGGCTCGTACGAGCAGTACTTC. Translation gives CASSLGPRTGGSYEQYF. This chain uses TRBV7-2 with TRBJ2-7; 11 bases align to TRBD1. Trimming removed 1 base from V and 4 bases from J; junction bases left unmatched: 9. CDR1 SGHTA and CDR2 FQGNSA come from the germline V gene. The CDR3 consists of 17 residues.

This clonotype was seen only once. The chain joins TRBV5-1 to TRBJ2-7; D is possibly TRBD1 (5 bases). Germline assignment: CDR1 SGHRS and CDR2 YFSETQ. Trimming shortened V by 6 bases and J by 5 bases, and 18 bases separated the two germline ends. The CDR3 extends over 14 amino acids. CDR3 nucleotide sequence: TGCGCCAGCAACCAAGGGGCACCCTTAGACGAGCAGTACTTC. Protein sequence: CASNQGAPLDEQYF.

The chain is built from TRBV7-6 and TRBJ2-1; 12 bases fit TRBD2. Germline CDR1 is SGHVS and CDR2 is FNYEAQ. Losses at the gene ends were 6 bases for V and 2 bases for J; bases not matched to a gene: 5. The CDR3 contains 16 residues. The chain's CDR3 is CASSRRLAGAYNEQFF. Written as DNA, the CDR3 is TGTGCCAGCAGTCGCAGACTAGCGGGAGCCTACAATGAGCAGTTCTTC.

J is TRBJ2-5 and V is TRBV11-3, with 8 bases matching TRBD2. With 2 bases clipped from V and 5 bases from J, the junction kept 7 bases outside the gene matches. This CDR3 region has 15 residues. Germline CDR1 reads SGHNT; CDR2 reads YENEEA. Here the CDR3 DNA reads TGTGCCAGCAGCTTAACTAGCGGCAACTGGGAGACCCAGTACTTC. Translated, it gives CASSLTSGNWETQYF.

The gene calls are TRBV6-5 and TRBJ1-2; possible D gene TRBD1, 5 bases. The CDR3 has 12 residues. Trimming cost V 0 bases and J 6 bases, with 5 bases left between them. Germline CDR1 is MNHEY and CDR2 is SVGAGI. CDR3: CASSYSGDGYTF. Written as DNA, the CDR3 is TGTGCCAGCAGTTACTCAGGGGATGGCTACACCTTC.

The chain has TRBV15 and TRBJ1-6; no clear D. CDR1 is LNHNV and CDR2 is YYDKDF in the germline V gene (reference sequence). CDR3 length equals 15 residues. V lost 2 bases, J lost 5 bases, and 10 bases lay in between. The CDR3 DNA is TGTGCCACCAGCAGATCTGGGCAAAATAATTCACCCCTCCACTTT. Translating it yields CATSRSGQNNSPLHF. Full variable domain (missing parts from reference TRBV15 and TRBJ1-6): DAMVIQNPRYQVTQFGKPVTLSCSQTLNHNVMYWYQQKSSQAPKLLFHYYDKDFNNEADTPDNFQSRRPNTSFCFLDIRSPGLGDTAMYLCATSRSGQNNSPLHFGNGTRLTVT.

This clonotype was picked up many times. The chain employs TRBV24-1 and TRBJ2-2, with D perhaps matching TRBD2 (5 bases). The CDR3 extends over 14 amino acids. V dropped 11 bases and J dropped 1 base, with 13 bases sitting between them. Germline V lookup: CDR1 KGHDR, CDR2 SFDVKD. The CDR3 protein is CASQPGWNTGELFF. DNA for the CDR3: TGTGCCAGCCAGCCGGGATGGAACACCGGGGAGCTGTTTTTT.

This chain joins TRBV2 and TRBJ2-5; D is unresolved. The CDR3 runs to 13 residues. Germline CDR1 and CDR2: SNHLY and FYNNEI. Between the trimmed V and J ends, which lost 6 bases and 5 bases, there was a span of 13 bases. The CDR3 DNA reads as TGTGCCAGCAGCCTATTGGTTGGGGAGACCCAGTACTTC. Its protein is CASSLLVGETQYF.